The following is a T cell receptor beta chain sequence with its context. Its target is unknown. This record comes from a study of cytomegalovirus exposure and HLA in healthy donors. Study-level points and caveats: Donors belonging to an Asian-associated ancestry cluster reportedly showed fewer N-insertions in productive TCRs than the roughly 700-donor mean, according to what a later analysis found. When analyzed later, a missense DCLRE1C variant was found to be linked to TCR beta V- and J-gene trimming.

The CDR3 extends over 14 amino acids. The germline V gene has CDR1 SGHTA and CDR2 FQGTGA. Trimming removed 3 bases at V and 4 bases at J, with 12 bases between. Amplification used 60 Vbeta primers and 13 Jbeta primers. Sequenced by immunoSEQ multiplex PCR; TCRdb stores in-frame clones only, minus some. This table has about 120,000 clones, roughly 70% appearing once. The TCR was taken from a woman aged 40 to 50 in good health and CMV-seropositive. The chain has TRBV7-3 and TRBJ1-1; the D gene is possibly TRBD1 (5 bases). The sequencing input was PBMCs. The CDR3 loop reads CASSLGGIVTEAFF. The DNA of the CDR3 is TGTGCCAGCAGCTTGGGGGGGATCGTCACTGAAGCTTTCTTT.